A selection of T cell receptor beta chains follows, all from one sample in a study of shared clonotypes between healthy human individuals. The data were produced by immunoSEQ multiplex PCR, yet TCRdb's version contains in-frame clones alone and is incomplete. In the table there are about 380,000 clones, about 97% of which are singletons. The source material was memory CD8+ T cells sorted from blood. The receptors here all came from a man aged 30 to 45 in good health. The CDR3 runs from the conserved cysteine through the conserved F or W. Fields, in order: clone size, D gene, V gene, J gene, CDR3 DNA, CDR3 protein. The D gene is left open where the match is weak. Not every row has a clone size; where given, it reads once, few, many or a size class.

clone size: NA
D gene: NA
V gene: TRBV30
J gene: TRBJ2-2
CDR3 DNA: TGTGCCTGGAGTCCCCTGGGCGGAGTGGGGGTGGGGGAGCTGTTTTTT
CDR3 protein: CAWSPLGGVGVGELFF

clone size: once
D gene: TRBD1
V gene: TRBV6-4
J gene: TRBJ2-7
CDR3 DNA: TGTGCCAGCAGCAAAGAGGAACAGGGGTCGTTTTACGAGCAGTACTTC
CDR3 protein: CASSKEEQGSFYEQYF

clone size: NA
D gene: TRBD2
V gene: TRBV7-2
J gene: TRBJ2-3
CDR3 DNA: TGTGCCAGCAGCCCGGGACTAGTTGCAGATACGCAGTATTTT
CDR3 protein: CASSPGLVADTQYF

clone size: NA
D gene: TRBD2
V gene: TRBV5-6
J gene: TRBJ2-5
CDR3 DNA: TGTGCCAGCAGCTCGCGGACTAGCCGATCTAGGGAGACCCAGTACTTC
CDR3 protein: CASSSRTSRSRETQYF

clone size: NA
D gene: NA
V gene: TRBV25-1
J gene: TRBJ1-1
CDR3 DNA: TGTGCCAGCAGTGAGTTCCTAGGGGGGACTGAAGCTTTCTTT
CDR3 protein: CASSEFLGGTEAFF

clone size: NA
D gene: NA
V gene: TRBV30
J gene: TRBJ2-7
CDR3 DNA: TGTGCCTCGCACCCCTATTCGAGGCACGAGCAGTACTTC
CDR3 protein: CASHPYSRHEQYF

clone size: NA
D gene: NA
V gene: TRBV2
J gene: TRBJ1-5
CDR3 DNA: TGTGCCAGCAGGTCGGACCCTGTCCAGGCTCAGCCCCAGCATTTT
CDR3 protein: CASRSDPVQAQPQHF

clone size: NA
D gene: NA
V gene: TRBV28
J gene: TRBJ1-2
CDR3 DNA: TGTGCCAGCAGTTTATTCGCCCGGACCTATGGCTACACCTTC
CDR3 protein: CASSLFARTYGYTF

clone size: NA
D gene: NA
V gene: TRBV4-2
J gene: TRBJ1-4
CDR3 DNA: TGTGCCAGCGGGGGGGGAGGTGAAAAACTGTTTTTT
CDR3 protein: CASGGGGEKLFF

clone size: once
D gene: NA
V gene: TRBV30
J gene: TRBJ2-2
CDR3 DNA: TGTGCCTGGAGTTCCCACCGGGACTCCCCCCGGGGGGAGCTGTTTTTT
CDR3 protein: CAWSSHRDSPRGELFF

clone size: NA
D gene: TRBD1
V gene: TRBV7-8
J gene: TRBJ2-4
CDR3 DNA: TGTGCCAGCAGCGCTCACCGGGACAGGGGGTACAAAAACATTCAGTACTTC
CDR3 protein: CASSAHRDRGYKNIQYF

clone size: NA
D gene: NA
V gene: TRBV28
J gene: TRBJ2-7
CDR3 DNA: TGTGCCAGCAGCGACTCTCCCTACGAGCAGTACTTC
CDR3 protein: CASSDSPYEQYF

clone size: NA
D gene: TRBD2
V gene: TRBV7-9
J gene: TRBJ2-2
CDR3 DNA: TGTGCCAGCAGCTCGAGCGGGAGCACCGGGGAGCTGTTTTTT
CDR3 protein: CASSSSGSTGELFF

clone size: NA
D gene: TRBD1
V gene: TRBV28
J gene: TRBJ1-2
CDR3 DNA: TGTGCCAGCATACGGACAGGGGGAATTGGCTACACCTTC
CDR3 protein: CASIRTGGIGYTF

clone size: NA
D gene: TRBD1
V gene: TRBV5-1
J gene: TRBJ1-1
CDR3 DNA: TGCGCCAGCAGGCCGGGTACAGGGGGTGTGGGCACTGAAGCTTTCTTT
CDR3 protein: CASRPGTGGVGTEAFF

clone size: NA
D gene: TRBD2
V gene: TRBV30
J gene: TRBJ2-1
CDR3 DNA: TGTGCCTGGAGTGCCCGTACTAGCGGAGGGGATGAGCAGTTCTTC
CDR3 protein: CAWSARTSGGDEQFF

clone size: NA
D gene: NA
V gene: TRBV10-3
J gene: TRBJ1-4
CDR3 DNA: TGTGCCATCAGTGAGTCGAATTTTAATGAAAAACTGTTTTTT
CDR3 protein: CAISESNFNEKLFF

clone size: NA
D gene: NA
V gene: TRBV29-1
J gene: TRBJ1-1
CDR3 DNA: TGCAGCGTGCGGAACACGAACACTGAAGCTTTCTTT
CDR3 protein: CSVRNTNTEAFF

clone size: NA
D gene: NA
V gene: TRBV30
J gene: TRBJ1-1
CDR3 DNA: TGTGCCTGGAATCTCGGCAGGTTCGCTGAAGCTTTCTTT
CDR3 protein: CAWNLGRFAEAFF

clone size: NA
D gene: NA
V gene: TRBV4-2
J gene: TRBJ1-3
CDR3 DNA: TGTGCCAGCAGATTCAAGGGCCAGGGAAACACCATATATTTT
CDR3 protein: CASRFKGQGNTIYF

clone size: NA
D gene: TRBD1
V gene: TRBV5-1
J gene: TRBJ1-6
CDR3 DNA: TGCGCCAGCAGCTTCCAGGGGGCGCGGAATTCACCCCTCCACTTT
CDR3 protein: CASSFQGARNSPLHF

clone size: NA
D gene: NA
V gene: TRBV10-3
J gene: TRBJ1-1
CDR3 DNA: TGTGCCATCAGTGACTATGACCGCGGTTACACTGAAGCTTTCTTT
CDR3 protein: CAISDYDRGYTEAFF

clone size: NA
D gene: TRBD1
V gene: TRBV7-6
J gene: TRBJ2-1
CDR3 DNA: TGTGCCAGCAGCCAAATACTGGGACAGGGGTACAATGAGCAGTTCTTC
CDR3 protein: CASSQILGQGYNEQFF

clone size: NA
D gene: TRBD1
V gene: TRBV2
J gene: TRBJ2-3
CDR3 DNA: TGTGCCAGAAAGGGACAGGGGGGAGATACGCAGTATTTT
CDR3 protein: CARKGQGGDTQYF

clone size: NA
D gene: NA
V gene: TRBV5-1
J gene: TRBJ1-1
CDR3 DNA: TGCGCCAGCAGCTTGGGGGTGAACACTGAAGCTTTCTTT
CDR3 protein: CASSLGVNTEAFF

clone size: NA
D gene: NA
V gene: TRBV28
J gene: TRBJ2-7
CDR3 DNA: TGTGCCAGCAGTTTATACCCCACAGGCTACGAGCAGTACTTC
CDR3 protein: CASSLYPTGYEQYF

clone size: NA
D gene: NA
V gene: TRBV9
J gene: TRBJ1-2
CDR3 DNA: TGTGCCAGCAGCGTGGACAGTCCCGACTATGGCTACACCTTC
CDR3 protein: CASSVDSPDYGYTF

clone size: NA
D gene: TRBD1
V gene: TRBV30
J gene: TRBJ2-5
CDR3 DNA: TGTGCCTGGAGTGTAGGGACAGGGAGGGAGACCCAGTACTTC
CDR3 protein: CAWSVGTGRETQYF

clone size: NA
D gene: TRBD1
V gene: TRBV5-6
J gene: TRBJ1-2
CDR3 DNA: TGTGCCAGCAGCTTCCGGGACAGTTATGGCTACACCTTC
CDR3 protein: CASSFRDSYGYTF

clone size: NA
D gene: NA
V gene: TRBV6-5
J gene: TRBJ2-1
CDR3 DNA: TGTGCCAGCAGTTCCCGGAGTAGGGGGGCCTACAATGAGCAGTTCTTC
CDR3 protein: CASSSRSRGAYNEQFF

clone size: NA
D gene: NA
V gene: TRBV7-3
J gene: TRBJ2-3
CDR3 DNA: TGTGCCAGCAGCCACACAGGCACAGATACGCAGTATTTT
CDR3 protein: CASSHTGTDTQYF

clone size: NA
D gene: NA
V gene: TRBV9
J gene: TRBJ1-2
CDR3 DNA: TGTGCCAGCAGGGCTCAGGGTGACTATGGCTACACCTTC
CDR3 protein: CASRAQGDYGYTF

clone size: few
D gene: NA
V gene: TRBV2
J gene: TRBJ2-5
CDR3 DNA: TGTGCCAGCATGGGGGAGCGGGCCGAAGAGACCCAGTACTTC
CDR3 protein: CASMGERAEETQYF

clone size: NA
D gene: NA
V gene: TRBV9
J gene: TRBJ2-1
CDR3 DNA: TGTGCCAGCAGCGTTTTAGGCGGGCTTGACAATGAGCAGTTCTTC
CDR3 protein: CASSVLGGLDNEQFF

clone size: NA
D gene: NA
V gene: TRBV14
J gene: TRBJ2-2
CDR3 DNA: TGTGCCAGCAGCCCCTCATTCGGGACGACCACCGGGGAGCTGTTTTTT
CDR3 protein: CASSPSFGTTTGELFF

clone size: NA
D gene: NA
V gene: TRBV5-1
J gene: TRBJ2-2
CDR3 DNA: TGCGCCAGCAGCTTGAGTTCAGACACCGGGGAGCTGTTTTTT
CDR3 protein: CASSLSSDTGELFF